This T cell receptor beta chain is from a study of CD8+ T cells in alopecia areata (dated by TCRdb to the late 2010s). Looking at the study overall: The treated patients took part in an open-label pilot trial in which moderate-to-severe alopecia areata was treated with oral tofacitinib at 5 to 10 mg twice daily. Tofacitinib was administered for 6 to 18 months, and 6 months of follow-up off drug were then conducted to assess delayed response and recurrence. High-throughput TCRbeta sequencing was used to examine T cell clonal expansion in alopecia areata in both the C3H/HeJ mouse model and human patients. Scalp tissue and sorted CD4+ and CD8+ peripheral blood T cells from patchy and totalis/universalis alopecia areata patients and from healthy controls were covered by human TCRbeta sequencing. Tofacitinib-treated patients had biopsies at baseline and at 4 and 24 weeks of treatment, with a later scalp biopsy in several patients. Scalp clonality was compared among normal scalp (n=4), patchy alopecia areata scalp (n=8), and alopecia totalis/universalis scalp (n=8). The RNA source kit depended on sample type: the PAXgene miRNA kit for fixed scalp, the miRNeasy kit for PBMCs, and the RNeasy kit for mouse skin. immunoSEQ multiplex PCR using 35 Vbeta forward primers and 13 Jbeta reverse primers was used to amplify TCRbeta CDR3 regions.

Turning to this clone: No cognate antigen has been identified for it. Per-base qualities were not stored, and no clone one base away is much larger.

CDR1 is given as SEHNR and CDR2 as FQNEAQ, both from the germline V gene (reference sequence). Trimming takes 0 bases from V and 7 bases from J, and the germline ends sit 7 bases apart. Reading from cysteine to phenylalanine, the CDR3 counts 12 amino acids. Only the CDR3 DNA stays, 36 bases, in frame from base 1. The library was prepared using the immunoSEQ multiplex PCR assay. RNA was extracted from all samples and reverse transcribed into cDNA as template for TCR sequencing. First-strand cDNA was synthesized with SuperScript III using a 2:1 mix of oligo-dT and random hexamers. A synthetic immune receptor repertoire was used to gauge amplification bias, and whatever bias remained was removed computationally. In the original analysis: After raw reads were preprocessed to remove errors, the CDR3 was defined following IMGT conventions as running from the conserved cysteine to phenylalanine. Clonality was calculated as 1 minus Shannon entropy normalized by log2 of the number of productive unique TCRs. Whether each scalp clone was CD4 or CD8 was inferred by checking scalp TCRbeta sequences against the CD4 and CD8 repertoires from sorted blood. What TCRdb holds here is the immuneACCESS table cut down to in-frame rearrangements. Part of the clones is not present; checked against another copy, under half of the missing clones reflect an unresolved V gene, and the others are unexplained. V and J calls and clone size are as listed in that table; D and trimming were resolved from the DNA. Across this sample there are some 51,000 clones, with 90% to 97% seen only once. The ten largest clones capture roughly 26% of the sample.

Overall study results and their limits: TCR sequences shared between patients were less clear than in mice, possibly partly because of HLA diversity in the patient population. Higher clonality and more expanded CD8+ clones were observed in lesional scalp than in normal scalp, particularly in alopecia totalis/universalis, a finding suggestive of antigenic drive. Scalp TCR repertoire analysis is complicated because resident alphabeta T cells in normal human skin are also sequenced, whereas mouse skin is dominated by gammadelta T cells.

According to the study, the label for this sample's time point signals: baseline before oral tofacitinib. From alopecia areata patients, peripheral blood was collected along with lesional scalp punch biopsies. PBMCs were separated by density centrifugation and stained for CD3, CD4 and CD8, after which CD4+ and CD8+ T cells were sorted on a FACSAria. The specimen was CD8+ T cells sorted from blood, collected at week 0. This chain is built from TRBV7-9 and TRBJ2-7; TRBD2 is perhaps the D gene, given 5 matching bases. This clonotype originated in a human donor with alopecia areata. The DNA sequence reads TGTGCCAGCAGCTTAGCTCGGGGAGAGCAGTACTTC. Translated, it reads CASSLARGEQYF.